This TCR beta chain was documented in a study of cytomegalovirus exposure and HLA in healthy donors (dated by TCRdb to the late 2010s). Study-wide context: An earlier analysis of a few hundred of the donors reported about 280 Gb of sequence data and approximately 120 million unique TCR beta sequences obtained from around 180 million T cells. Along with the approximately 620-subject first cohort, a separate validation cohort of about 110 different subjects was used. The study aimed to test whether signatures of past pathogen exposure could be identified by cataloging public T cell receptors. A later genetic analysis used genome-wide SNP genotypes for about 65% of the 666 donors, treating that subset as a discovery cohort. Both class I and class II loci were covered by HLA typing, at four-digit resolution. Of the 350 to 450 genotyped donors, about 84% fell in the genetic ancestry cluster associated with self-reported Caucasian donors. The study used immunosequencing to profile the T cell repertoires of approximately 650 subjects and linked those repertoires to cytomegalovirus serostatus. A later analysis re-analyzed previously published TCR beta repertoires from 600 to 850 donors and added high-resolution HLA genotyping to study TCR occurrence patterns. Every discovery cohort repertoire had been produced on one sequencing platform. An earlier analysis of 500 to 750 of the donors applied high-throughput TCR beta sequencing to assess whether each TCR beta V gene segment acted as functional or pseudogenic. To predict cytomegalovirus infection status, the study brought together high-throughput TCR immunosequencing, statistical association of individual TCRs with disease status, and machine learning. On average, over 200,000 unique TCR beta nucleotide sequences were sequenced per donor among about 400 genotyped donors of the cohort, with 15% to 20% of those sequences being non-productive. Roughly 5 DR-DQ haplotypes were handled as single units for association and clustering, since linkage in the cohort was strong. Typing coverage differed by locus: A, B, C, DRB1 and DQB1 were typed in roughly 629-640 donors, DQA1 in about 500, DPA1 in some 600, and DPB1 in about 450. Donor age, sex, ethnicity and CMV serostatus were collected together with the repertoire data. Rather than using new phenotypic data, the later analysis identified candidate immune exposures from TCR beta sequences and from how often those sequences occurred across donors. Approximately 300 gigabases of sequencing data and 70 million to 100 million unique TCR sequences made up an early release that covered roughly 670 HLA-typed donors. On the study overall, not on this receptor specifically: The only immune exposure information available for the cohort was CMV serostatus. Linkage disequilibrium might explain the correlated functional status among segregating V segments, but an unknown experimental factor could not be excluded. HLA typing was unavailable for some donors at each locus, so association tests used only the typed subset. The cohort was sequenced for TCR beta chains only, and without alpha or paired-chain data the features that could be detected were limited. In an earlier analysis of some 540 of the donors, most TCR beta V segments appeared in productive rearrangements about 87% or about 30% of the time, broadly matching IMGT annotations. A further reported finding was that TCR beta sequences accurately predicted the HLA-A and HLA-B alleles for most subjects in the first cohort. The presence/absence analyses assumed that sequencing depth was roughly uniform across donors, and that assumption may not be true. A group of highly shared sequence variants was considered likely to be a technical artifact of the sequencing pipeline. According to a later analysis, TCR association rates differed among HLA loci, with DRB1 alleles showing the most associated TCRs and HLA-C alleles showing the fewest. In the study, approximately 150 TCR beta chains were listed as associated with cytomegalovirus. According to a later analysis, most CMV-associated TCR beta chains appeared to be HLA-restricted, and the HLA associations seemed to be driven largely by CMV exposure. A later analysis found that HLA-associated TCR beta chains were more clonally expanded and had lower generation probabilities than equally common non-associated chains. Because the 87-base-pair reads could not distinguish some IMGT-functional V segments, including TRBV6-2 and TRBV6-3, those segments were excluded. Several of the top co-occurrence clusters appeared to be linked to parvovirus B19, influenza, CMV and Epstein-Barr virus, according to a later analysis. When HLA alleles, especially DR and DQ, strongly co-occurred, TCR associations were difficult to assign to individual alleles. While some public TCRs were present in many individuals, most TCR sequences turned up only very rarely across donors. V-gene and J-gene trimming of TCR beta chains was associated with a missense DCLRE1C variant in a later genetic analysis, and the association was replicated in an independent cohort. According to a later genetic analysis, donors in an Asian-associated ancestry cluster had fewer N-insertions in productive TCRs than the roughly 700-donor mean. Cytomegalovirus status was reported to be diagnosed by the classifier with high specificity and sensitivity in both the original and validation cohorts. A few of the identified cytomegalovirus-associated TCR beta chains were confirmed in vitro to be specific for cytomegalovirus antigens. The earlier analysis of some 560 of the donors excluded some 16 rarely observed V segments, including chromosome 9 orphons, because counts were too low. It was suggested by the authors that the approach could potentially be generalized to other disease states and immunological phenotypes. In a later analysis, 15,000 to 20,000 TCR beta sequences were associated with specific HLA alleles at a false discovery rate of 0.05.

Trimming at the junction amounts to 6 bases on V and 7 bases on J, and the germline ends lie 18 bases apart. The CDR3 has 14 amino acids, counting the end cysteine and phenylalanine. The only DNA kept is the CDR3, 42 bases in frame from the first base. Looking up the germline V gene yields CDR1 SNHLY and CDR2 FYNNEI. In total, roughly 670 healthy bone marrow donors made up the cohort. At the time of sampling, all cohort members were nominally healthy, though unrecorded immune exposures were likely present. The donor tested CMV seronegative and was one of the 352 seronegative cohort members. A peripheral blood sample was collected from each donor, and TCR beta sequencing was performed on peripheral blood mononuclear cells. Genomic DNA was extracted from the blood cell samples with the Qiagen DNeasy Blood Extraction Kit. On this clone: What this receptor recognizes is not known. No quality values exist for individual bases; no much larger clone is one base distant.

The method behind the library was the immunoSEQ multiplex PCR assay. For the multiplex PCR, a mixture combining 60 forward primers for TCR Vbeta segments and 13 reverse primers for TCR Jbeta segments was used. The CDR3 region of rearranged TCR beta genes was amplified from genomic DNA with a multiplex PCR assay. The Illumina HiSeq System was used to sequence the amplified TCR beta libraries as 87-base-pair reads. In the original analysis: A later analysis counted 65 million to 90 million unique TCR beta chains across the 550 to 700 repertoires, and around 12 million of these chains were shared by at least two donors. Raw reads were error-corrected and collapsed into unique sequences by a nearest-neighbor algorithm in which closely related sequences were merged to remove PCR and sequencing errors. V, D and J gene segments were assigned by aligning CDR3 sequences to IMGT reference sequences. For a sequence to be retained, a match of at least six nucleotides to both a V gene segment and a J gene segment was required. Rearrangements were called productive when the CDR3 lacked stop codons and stayed in frame with V and J; all others were non-productive. Following IMGT convention, CDR3 was defined as the stretch from the second conserved V-encoded cysteine up to the conserved J-encoded phenylalanine. In an earlier analysis of around 570 of the donors, sequences lacking an unambiguous match to a single V gene segment were excluded. In an earlier analysis of 587 of the donors, V segments were called functional above 56.7% productive rearrangements and were called segregating when the between-donor standard deviation exceeded 5%. A statistical classification framework was developed to diagnose cytomegalovirus status using the catalog of TCR beta chain sequences. A later analysis assigned V and J genes by comparing TCR nucleotide sequences with IMGT/GENE-DB human TR gene sequences. Using the TCRdist pipeline, a later analysis assigned CDR3 sequences along with most-parsimonious VDJ recombination scenarios. In a later analysis, every TCR beta chain was defined by the combination of its CDR3 amino acid sequence and its V-gene family, and reads without a unique V-gene family were dropped. A later analysis removed several hundred highly shared, low-generation-probability nucleotide sequences to deal with suspected cross-contamination and a sequencing artifact. For each public chain, a later analysis derived a clonal expansion index from normalized ranks of inferred template counts within each repertoire. A later analysis computed generation probabilities with a VDJ recombination model fitted to out-of-frame rearrangements, and checked the results against IGoR. Hypergeometric tests were used in a later analysis to score TCR-TCR, TCR-HLA and TCR-CMV co-occurrence, with a repertoire-size bias correction applied to the TCR pairs. To estimate false discovery rates, a later analysis permuted the HLA or CMV assignments 20 times. A later analysis grouped co-occurring TCRs with DBSCAN, adding TCRdist sequence similarity when clustering within HLA-allele-positive subsets. For co-occurrence clustering, repertoires with fewer than 30,000 or more than 120,000 public chains were excluded, along with roughly 5 repertoires with anomalous nucleotide sharing. In its TCRdb copy, this immuneACCESS table keeps in-frame sequences only and misses some clones. Where compared with another copy, unresolved V genes explain less than half of these, and the others have no known cause. V and J calls and clone size are copied from that table; D and trimming were computed from the DNA. For this sample there are about 160,000 clones; roughly 79% appear just once. The ten top clones hold about 13% of the sample.

This receptor chain uses TRBV2 and TRBJ1-2; TRBD1 might be the D gene, on 6 matching bases. The source material was PBMCs. The TCR was taken from a woman aged 50 to 65 in good health and CMV-seronegative. The nucleotide sequence is given as TGTGCCAGCAGCGCGTTGTCTGGGACATTTGGCTACACCTTC. Its protein reads: CASSALSGTFGYTF. Full variable domain (CDR3 extended with the reference TRBV2 and TRBJ1-2 proteins): EPEVTQTPSHQVTQMGQEVILRCVPISNHLYFYWYRQILGQKVEFLVSFYNNEISEKSEIFDDQFSVERPDGSNFTLKIRSTKLEDSAMYFCASSALSGTFGYTFGSGTRLTVV.